This T cell receptor beta chain was obtained from a study of PD-1 blockade in classical Hodgkin lymphoma (TCRdb year 2020). Notes on the research overall: Nivolumab dosing was 3 mg/kg intravenously every 2 weeks, continuing until either disease progression or unacceptable toxicity. The study used CyTOF and TCR beta sequencing to define a peripheral blood immune signature of response to PD-1 blockade in classical Hodgkin lymphoma. The investigation overall reported the following: The study was limited to a single clinical trial cohort, and causes of repertoire differences, possibly disease activity or prior therapy, remained undefined. Trial patients with a complete response had baseline diversity similar to that of newly diagnosed patients, while partial responders and progressors had significantly lower diversity. Lower diversity was observed in patients in whom nivolumab was started less than 1 year after ASCT, and these patients were excluded from later analyses so that confounding by immune reconstitution would be avoided. Baseline TCR diversity was reported to be lower in newly diagnosed patients than in healthy donors, and even lower in relapsed/refractory patients. A significant rise by C4D1 was seen in CD4+ but not CD8+ TCR diversity (p=0.0027 vs p=0.16), with the rise being most apparent in complete responders (p=0.02).

Sample time point, as interpreted from the label and publication: cycle 4 day 1 (C4D1), after less than seven weeks of nivolumab. Relapse after autologous stem cell transplantation had occurred in all trial patients, and cohorts A, B and C were distinguished by prior brentuximab vedotin exposure. A Miltenyi CD4+ T cell isolation kit was used for magnetic negative selection to purify CD4+ T cells from thawed PBMCs. A total of more than 55 patients with relapsed/refractory classical Hodgkin lymphoma made up the trial cohort, and each patient's best overall response was complete response, partial response or progressive disease. In the multi-cohort phase II CheckMate 205 trial, trial patients received single-agent nivolumab. Best overall response was determined by an independent review committee according to the 2007 International Working Group response criteria. Trial PBMCs were collected immediately before nivolumab initiation (C1D1) and during therapy at cycle 2 day 1 and cycle 4 day 1. After peripheral blood was drawn into 8 mL Vacutainer Cell Preparation Tubes, PBMCs were isolated by centrifugation and then cryopreserved. Purified CD4+ and CD8+ fractions were prepared only for cases in which an additional PBMC sample was available. Magnetically labelled cells were removed on LS columns in a quadroMACS separator, and the flow-through was retained as the purified fraction.

Genomic DNA was isolated using the Qiagen DNeasy kit from unsorted PBMCs as well as from negatively selected CD4+ and CD8+ fractions. TCR beta CDR3 regions were subjected to amplification by immunoSEQ multiplex PCR with primers that anneal to V and J segments. A synthetic immune receptor repertoire was used to minimize amplification bias, and remaining bias was computationally removed after sequencing. The original methods were these. Custom Python scripts were used to quantify repertoire diversity as the Shannon entropy index. The unsorted, CD4+ and CD8+ repertoires were each analyzed separately, with the exception of combined analyses, where CD4+ and CD8+ sequences were merged in silico. Clonal expansion was defined as a frequency increase of at least 2-fold after treatment compared with C1D1, and clones undetected at baseline were assigned a pseudocount of 0.5. Singleton clones were defined as clones with 0 or 1 copy at C1D1, and non-singleton clones were defined as clones with 2 or more copies. By matching protein sequences in sorted samples from the same patient, clones expanded in unsorted samples were annotated as CD4+, CD8+ or unknown. Wilcoxon tests on paired samples were used to test diversity changes from C1D1 to C4D1. TCRdb took over this immuneACCESS table, retaining in-frame rearrangements with V and J assigned. Such tables are incomplete; in checked studies, under half of the missing clones stem from an unresolved V gene, and the remainder is unexplained. V and J calls and clone size follow that table, whereas D and trimming were derived from the DNA. The sample contains tens of thousands of clones, 80% of them found a single time. 3% to 3.5% of the sample comes from the top ten.

The junction carries 9 bases between V and J, which are trimmed by 3 bases and 1 base respectively. The CDR3 measures 15 amino acids from cysteine to phenylalanine. The entry retains the CDR3 DNA only, 45 bases that are in frame from base 1. Sequences LNHDA (CDR1) and SQIVND (CDR2) are obtained from the germline V gene (reference sequence). A word on this clone: Its antigen is unknown. Per-nucleotide qualities are absent, and no much larger clonotype sits a single base away.

The specimen comprised CD4+ T cells from blood, sampled before the fourth cycle of nivolumab. Recombination joined TRBV19 with TRBJ1-4, with the D gene too uncertain to name. This TCR derives from a human donor with classical Hodgkin lymphoma. The DNA is as follows: TGTGCCAGTAGTATGTTCGGGGAAACTAATGAAAAACTGTTTTTT. Its amino acids are CASSMFGETNEKLFF.